The clone carrying this T cell receptor (beta chain) was observed many times. The antigen remains undetermined. The source of the sample is a study of prognosis after radiotherapy for stage I lung cancer. Overall study context: Individuals with stage I non-small cell lung cancer joined the cohort between early 2018 and January 2019. Not a single patient was given any concurrent therapy alongside stereotactic body radiotherapy, also referred to as SBRT. Radiotherapy preceded distant metastases in a handful of patients (median about 7 months); approximately 15 showed no significant progression.

Amplification of the TCR beta CDR3 (from genomic DNA) was done by two-round multiplex PCR. Gene-specific primers for each TRBV and TRBJ gene drove first-round PCR. MiXCR was run by TCRdb on the multiplex PCR reads, yielding one entry per CDR3 protein. This sample carries fewer than 25,000 distinct CDR3 sequences, about 46% of them seen once, and the ten largest clones take approximately 29%. Broader study findings: The way patients used TRBV and TRBJ genes reportedly differed depending on whether they had metastases.

Germline assignment: CDR1 SGHTA and CDR2 FQGNSA. The CDR3 runs to 14 residues. Trimming removed 5 bases at V and 6 bases at J, with 14 bases between. The material sequenced was PBMCs, taken before or after stereotactic body radiation therapy (not recorded which). The chain uses TRBV7-2 and TRBJ2-1; D is undetermined. The receptor was derived from a donor aged 50 or older with non-small cell lung cancer. The CDR3 protein is CASSRRAGPNEQFF. CDR3 DNA: TGTGCCAGCAGCCGAAGGGCTGGGCCCAATGAGCAGTTCTTC.